These 8 T cell receptor beta chains were all obtained from the same sample, sequenced in a study of T cell responses to AZD1222 COVID-19 vaccine. Assay: immunoSEQ multiplex PCR; the TCRdb copy retains only in-frame clones and omits some. The data hold around 100,000 clones, with around 90% observed a single time. Sample: peripheral blood, taken on day 0 of AZD1222 vaccination. All receptors come from an adult in good health.

The rearrangement links TRBV28 to TRBJ1-5, with D tentatively TRBD1 (6 bases). CDR1 is MDHEN and CDR2 is SYDVKM in the germline V gene. This CDR3 has 13 amino acids. With 6 bases removed from V and 11 bases from J, the gap between germline ends came to 17 bases. CDR3 sequence (DNA): TGTGCCAGCAGCGGACAGATTGGTTTGGCCCAGCATTTT. Translating it yields CASSGQIGLAQHF. Based on the CDR3 plus reference TRBV28 and TRBJ1-5, the full variable domain is DVKVTQSSRYLVKRTGEKVFLECVQDMDHENMFWYRQDPGLGLRLIYFSYDVKMKEKGDIPEGYSVSREKKERFSLILESASTNQTSMYLCASSGQIGLAQHFGDGTRLSIL.

The chain links TRBV19 to TRBJ2-3; no clear D gene. The ends were cut back, 6 bases at V and 9 bases at J, with 25 bases in the middle. The germline V gene has CDR1 LNHDA and CDR2 SQIVND (reference sequence). The CDR3 is 16 amino acids. CDR3 DNA sequence: TGTGCCAGTAGACCCAGTTTCGGACCCCCGAGAATGACGCAGTATTTT. Translated: CASRPSFGPPRMTQYF.

This clone was recorded only once. The chain couples TRBV5-5 to TRBJ1-5; no definite D call. This CDR3 spans 15 amino acids. Germline CDR1 and CDR2: SGHKS and YYEKEE (reference sequence). The V end was cut by 1 base, the J end by 0 bases, with 8 bases between. The CDR3 DNA reads as TGTGCCAGCAGCTTGACGGTTGATAGCAATCAGCCCCAGCATTTT. Protein product: CASSLTVDSNQPQHF.

The chain has TRBV6-5 and TRBJ1-2; D perhaps matches TRBD1 (6 bases). The germline V gene has CDR1 MNHEY and CDR2 SVGAGI. This CDR3 spans 14 amino acids. Trimming took off 6 bases at V and 8 bases at J, with 19 bases between the two ends. CDR3 residues: CASSDWGLARGYTF. DNA of the CDR3: TGTGCCAGCAGCGACTGGGGGCTGGCGCGGGGCTACACCTTC.

The chain carries TRBV29-1 and TRBJ2-1, with 10 bases aligning to TRBD2. CDR1 and CDR2 from the germline V gene are SQVTM and ANQGSEA. The length of the CDR3 is 18 residues. V lost 0 bases and J lost 0; bases outside the gene matches: 8. The CDR3 spells CSVEDPSSGGVSYNEQFF. Here the CDR3 DNA reads TGCAGCGTTGAAGACCCATCTAGCGGGGGAGTCTCCTACAATGAGCAGTTCTTC.

The chain uses TRBV3-1 (or the pseudogene TRBV3-2) and TRBJ1-2; D might be TRBD1 (5 bases). The V end was cut by 4 bases, the J end by 8 bases, with 20 bases between. The length of the CDR3 is 15 residues. Germline V lookup: CDR1 LGHDT, CDR2 YNNKEL (reference sequence). The CDR3 coding sequence is TGTGCCAGCAGCCCACGGGACTCAAGAGGGAGCGGCTACACCTTC. This codes for CASSPRDSRGSGYTF.

The chain couples TRBV4-3 to TRBJ2-7; a weak D match, TRBD1 (5 bases). V was pared by 4 bases and J by 3 bases, with 16 bases between. CDR1 and CDR2 from the germline V gene are LGHNA and YSLEER. The length of the CDR3 is 15 residues. CDR3 sequence reads: CASSLAQGTYYEQYF. DNA of the CDR3: TGCGCCAGCAGCCTCGCCCAGGGCACCTACTACGAGCAGTACTTC.

This rearrangement joins TRBV5-4 to TRBJ1-2; D is undetermined. Germline lookup yields CDR1 SGHNT and CDR2 YYREEE (reference sequence). V lost 4 bases and J lost 6, with 16 bases in between. This CDR3 region has 14 residues. Here the CDR3 DNA reads TGTGCCAGCAGCCCGGCAGGATGGGTAAATGGCTACACCTTC. This gives the protein CASSPAGWVNGYTF.